This T cell receptor beta chain derives from a study of OX40 agonist ivuxolimab in advanced cancers. Regarding the research as a whole: Ivuxolimab was an agonistic, fully human IgG2 monoclonal antibody directed against OX40 (CD134), a costimulatory receptor. Peripheral TCRbeta sequencing aimed to test whether ivuxolimab altered TCR sequence diversity and caused clonal T-cell expansion. Of the 50 to 55 patients in dose escalation, about 20 had hepatocellular carcinoma, about 15 had melanoma, 9 had renal cell carcinoma and 9 had head and neck cancer. The paper covers the monotherapy dose-escalation part of the phase I ivuxolimab trial, which included N ≈ 54 patients. Partial responses occurred in three dose-escalation patients, of whom one had hepatocellular carcinoma and two had cutaneous melanoma. Prior anti-PD-1, anti-PD-L1 or anti-CTLA-4 therapy was permitted, and 30% to 50% of dose-escalation patients had received checkpoint inhibitors. Intravenous ivuxolimab was administered to patients every 2 weeks at six dose levels: 0.01, 0.1, 0.3, 1.5, 3 and 10 mg/kg. In the dose-escalation cohort, 70% to 85% of patients were male, and the mean age was 60 years with a range of about 20 to 90.

Broader findings and caveats from the paper: In the 0.1-3.0 mg/kg groups, partial responders were among the patients with the lowest normalized peripheral clonal expansion, particularly in CD8+ T cells. After ivuxolimab, more expanded clones were found on average in CD8+ T cells than in CD4+ T cells. Antigen specificity was not determined for the clonally expanded peripheral T cells. At doses of 0.1 to 3.0 mg/kg, clonal expansion of both CD4+ and CD8+ blood T cells was observed from baseline to week 6. Low levels of normalized T-cell clonal expansion were also seen in some patients who did not respond.

For sequencing of the TCRbeta CDR3 region, genomic DNA was extracted from the sorted cells. The immunoSEQ Assay was used for sequencing of TCRbeta CDR3 regions. TCRdb stores this immuneACCESS table with in-frame sequences only. Part of the clones is absent; in the studies checked, under half of the shortfall reflects unresolved V genes, and no reason is known for the rest. Across this sample there are tens of thousands of clones, with roughly 80% seen only once. Approximately 0.9% of the sample is held by the ten biggest clonotypes. The trial excluded patients who had a history of autoimmune disease or were on systemic immunosuppression. In every dose cohort, peripheral blood was drawn for TCR sequencing at baseline, cycle 4 day 1, and cycle 7 day 1. The samples were drawn from a first-in-human, open-label, multicenter phase I dose-escalation trial of ivuxolimab. Adults with locally advanced or metastatic melanoma, renal cell, hepatocellular, or head and neck squamous cell carcinoma were enrolled in the trial. Before TCR sequencing, CD4+ and CD8+ T cells were separately sorted from peripheral blood.

Sequences GTSNPN (CDR1) and SVGIG (CDR2) are obtained from the germline V gene (reference sequence). From the cysteine through the phenylalanine, the CDR3 covers 13 amino acids. Only the CDR3 part of the read is kept: 39 bases, read in frame from the first base. Trimming removed 7 bases from V and 6 bases from J, leaving 16 bases between the germline ends. This clone was recorded only once. The clone's antigen remains unknown. No qualities accompany the bases; no much larger clone lies one base away. The rearranged chain carries TRBV30 and TRBJ1-5, with TRBD1 as a weak D call on 6 bases. The receptor's source is an adult with an advanced solid tumor such as melanoma, head and neck, liver or kidney cancer. The source material was CD4+ or CD8+ T cells sorted from blood, sampled in a trial of the OX40 agonist ivuxolimab. The CDR3 region reads CAFAGGWSQPQHF. The sequenced DNA: TGTGCCTTCGCCGGGGGCTGGAGTCAGCCCCAGCATTTT.